Listed here are 10 T cell receptor beta chains from one sample, sequenced in a study of blood T cell repertoires in COVID-19. Clones were read by immunoSEQ multiplex PCR, and TCRdb kept only the in-frame ones, dropping some. Among some 200,000 clones listed, over 75% were seen once. Source material: PBMCs or T cells enriched from blood (not recorded which). The receptors here all came from a woman under 30 in a cohort exposed to, infected with or recovered from COVID-19 (not recorded which).

The chain carries TRBV2 and TRBJ1-1; D not resolved. Trimming pared 11 bases from V and 5 bases from J, leaving 15 bases between. CDR3 length: 12 residues. Per germline, CDR1 SNHLY and CDR2 FYNNEI. The CDR3 region is CAAERPGTEAFF. The CDR3 region has the DNA TGTGCCGCTGAGAGACCGGGGACTGAAGCTTTCTTT.

The chain links TRBV28 to TRBJ1-3; TRBD1 matches at 7 bases. The V gene's germline CDR1 is MDHEN and CDR2 SYDVKM. Trimming removed 4 bases from V and 9 bases from J; junction bases left unmatched: 12. The CDR3 length is 15 residues. CDR3: CASSSTTGSWSTIYF. The CDR3 bases are TGTGCCAGCAGTTCGACGACAGGGTCGTGGAGCACCATATATTTT.

The gene calls are TRBV19 and TRBJ1-2; weak D call: TRBD1 (5 bases). The germline V and J ends were trimmed by 5 bases and 8 bases, with 21 bases remaining between them. Germline-derived CDR1 and CDR2 are LNHDA and SQIVND (reference sequence). The CDR3 has 15 residues. Here the CDR3 reads CASSAAPRGLSGYTF. CDR3 DNA: TGTGCCAGTAGTGCCGCACCCCGGGGACTAAGCGGCTACACCTTC.

The chain couples TRBV19 to TRBJ1-1, with TRBD1 identical over 7 bases. This CDR3 comprises 13 residues. Losses at the gene ends were 4 bases for V and 4 bases for J; bases not matched to a gene: 3. The germline V gene encodes CDR1 LNHDA and CDR2 SQIVND (reference sequence). The CDR3 sequence is CASSTQGITEAFF. CDR3 DNA sequence: TGTGCCAGTAGTACACAGGGGATCACTGAAGCTTTCTTT. The full variable domain, in which reference TRBV19 and TRBJ1-1 provide the parts outside the CDR3, is DGGITQSPKYLFRKEGQNVTLSCEQNLNHDAMYWYRQDPGQGLRLIYYSQIVNDFQKGDIAEGYSVSREKKESFPLTVTSAQKNPTAFYLCASSTQGITEAFFGQGTRLTVV.

V is TRBV9 and J is TRBJ2-1; D remains unclear. Germline lookup yields CDR1 SGDLS and CDR2 YYNGEE. The CDR3 has 13 amino acids. Trimming took off 2 bases at V and 7 bases at J, with 10 bases between the two ends. The CDR3 DNA is TGTGCCAGCAGCGTGTCAGTGATGAATGAGCAGTTCTTC. As protein: CASSVSVMNEQFF.

As to this clone: At one boundary the junction diverges from the germline segment, which might be a read error. J is TRBJ1-1 and V is TRBV6-5, with D uncertain. Germline values: CDR1 MNHEY, CDR2 SVGAGI. The CDR3 extends over 15 amino acids. CDR3 DNA sequence: TGTGCCAGCAGTTACTCCCGGGAGAGGAACGCTGAAGCTTTCTTT. It specifies CASSYSRERNAEAFF.

This chain joins TRBV29-1 and TRBJ1-1; D possibly corresponds to TRBD1 (6 bases). The germline V and J ends were trimmed by 5 bases and 4 bases, with 14 bases remaining between them. Germline-derived CDR1 and CDR2 are SQVTM and ANQGSEA. The CDR3 is made up of 13 amino acids. The CDR3 coding sequence is TGCAGCGTTTACAGGGAACAATTCACTGAAGCTTTCTTT. Encoded protein: CSVYREQFTEAFF.

J is TRBJ2-5 and V is TRBV11-1; 12 nucleotides match TRBD2. Germline V gene sequence: CDR1 SGHAT, CDR2 FQDESV (reference sequence). V lost 5 bases and J lost 5; bases outside the gene matches: 6. The CDR3 is made up of 15 amino acids. CDR3 region: CASSASGGAVETQYF. As DNA, the CDR3 is TGTGCCAGCAGCGCTAGCGGGGGGGCCGTGGAGACCCAGTACTTC.

The chain uses TRBV5-1 and TRBJ1-5, with unresolved D. The CDR3 extends over 13 amino acids. Trimming cost V 4 bases and J 7 bases, with 12 bases left between them. CDR1 and CDR2 (germline): SGHRS, YFSETQ. The CDR3 reads CASSPGSGQPQHF. CDR3 sequence (DNA): TGCGCCAGCAGCCCCGGGTCGGGGCAGCCCCAGCATTTT.

This clone was found a few times. The CDR3 DNA is TGCGCCAGCAGCCAACCATCTAGGGGAACTAATGAAAAACTGTTTTTT. This encodes CASSQPSRGTNEKLFF. The rearrangement joins TRBV4-1 to TRBJ1-4; D perhaps matches TRBD1 (5 bases). The ends were cut back, 2 bases at V and 1 base at J, with 11 bases in the middle. The CDR3 length is 16 residues. Germline V gene lookup returns CDR1 MGHRA and CDR2 YSYEKL.